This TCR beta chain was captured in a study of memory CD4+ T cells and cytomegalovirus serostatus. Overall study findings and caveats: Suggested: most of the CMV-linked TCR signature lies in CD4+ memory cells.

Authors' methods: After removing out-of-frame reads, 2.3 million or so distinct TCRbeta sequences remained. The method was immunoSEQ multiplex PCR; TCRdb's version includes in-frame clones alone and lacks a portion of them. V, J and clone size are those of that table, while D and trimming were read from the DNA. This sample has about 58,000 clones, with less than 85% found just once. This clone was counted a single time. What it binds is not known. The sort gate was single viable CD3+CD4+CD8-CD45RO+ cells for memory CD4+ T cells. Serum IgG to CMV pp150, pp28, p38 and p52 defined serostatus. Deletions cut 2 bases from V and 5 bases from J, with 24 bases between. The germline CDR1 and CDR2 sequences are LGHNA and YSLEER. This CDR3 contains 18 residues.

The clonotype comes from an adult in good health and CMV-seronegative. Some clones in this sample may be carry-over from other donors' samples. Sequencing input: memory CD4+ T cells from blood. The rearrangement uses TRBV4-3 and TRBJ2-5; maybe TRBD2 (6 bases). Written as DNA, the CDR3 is TGCGCCAGCAGCCAAACCTTCGGGGGAGGCAGAACCCCTGAGACCCAGTACTTC. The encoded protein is CASSQTFGGGRTPETQYF.